This TCR beta chain was found in a study of CXCR3-negative and CXCR3-positive naive CD8 T cells. Study conclusions and caveats: Relative to memory CD8+ cells, whose diversity was much lower, both naive subsets had comparably high diversity. Naive CXCR3-positive and CXCR3-negative cells shared TRBV-TRBJ usage; memory cells diverged.

On this clonotype itself: Antigen unknown.

Sorts that each held 250,000 to 300,000 cells were run in triplicate for every CD8+ T cell subset. The germline V gene encodes CDR1 ENHRY and CDR2 SYGVKD. The CDR3 totals 19 residues. The libraries of TRB cDNA were constructed through 5' RACE using UMI labels. TCRdb reanalyzed the 5' RACE reads and collapses them to one entry per CDR3 protein, without DNA. The sample table sets out about 42,000 distinct CDR3 sequences. The receptor comes from a human donor in good health. Some clones in this sample may be carry-over from other donors' samples. The sequencing sample was made of naive CXCR3- CD8+ T cells from blood. Subset described: CD45RO-CCR7+CD27+CD95- naive CD8+ T cells lacking CXCR3 (TNR3-). The chain links TRBV10-3 to TRBJ2-6; TCRdb returns TRBD1, unconfirmable since there is no DNA. The CDR3 here is CAISEFLRQGESGANVLTF.